One T cell receptor beta chain is described in this entry. Its specificity is not known. At one boundary the junction diverges from the germline segment, which might be a read error. The library came from three nested PCR rounds adapted from ARM-PCR protocols. TCRdb reprocessed the multiplex PCR reads via MiXCR and lists one record per CDR3 protein. The sample contains 90,000 to 100,000 distinct CDR3 sequences, roughly 80% of which appear only once. These data come from a study of tumor and adjacent non-tumor tissue in lung cancer. As for the study in general: Aged about 30 to 85 years, patients included roughly eleven men and a handful of women with stage I to III disease. Study-level points and caveats: Tumor TCR diversity, when higher, was linked to shorter survival. Normal lung showed higher cumulative top 100 clone frequency than tumor. Compared with tumor, normal lung showed significantly lower TCR diversity.

No cell sorting was done before RNA was extracted from the tissue. The normal lung tissue was taken more than 3 cm from the tumor edge. The sequence was collected from a man in his sixties with small cell lung cancer. The source material was distant non-tumor lung tissue.

The CDR3 protein is CACKGTSGNTGEMFF. Here the CDR3 DNA reads TGTGCCTGCAAAGGGACTAGCGGGAACACCGGGGAGATGTTTTTT. The chain joins TRBV6-2 or TRBV6-3 to TRBJ2-2, with 13 bases that match TRBD2. Germline CDR1 reads MNHEY; CDR2 reads SVGEGT. CDR3 size: 15 residues.